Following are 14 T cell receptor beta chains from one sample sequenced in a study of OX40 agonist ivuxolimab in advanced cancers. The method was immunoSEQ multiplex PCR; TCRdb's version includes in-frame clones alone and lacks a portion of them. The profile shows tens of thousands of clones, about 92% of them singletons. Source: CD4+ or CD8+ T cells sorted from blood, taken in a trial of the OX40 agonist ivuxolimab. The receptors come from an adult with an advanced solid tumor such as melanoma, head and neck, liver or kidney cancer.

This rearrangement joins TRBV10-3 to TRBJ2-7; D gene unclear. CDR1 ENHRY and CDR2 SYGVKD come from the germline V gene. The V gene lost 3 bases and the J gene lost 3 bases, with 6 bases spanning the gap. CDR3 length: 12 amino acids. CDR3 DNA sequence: TGTGCCATCAGTGAAAGTAGCTACGAGCAGTACTTC. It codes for CAISESSYEQYF.

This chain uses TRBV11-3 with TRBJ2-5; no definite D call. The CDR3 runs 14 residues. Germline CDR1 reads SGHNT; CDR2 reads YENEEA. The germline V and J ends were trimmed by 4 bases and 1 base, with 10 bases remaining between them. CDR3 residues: CASSSPWGQETQYF. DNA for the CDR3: TGTGCCAGCAGCTCGCCCTGGGGCCAAGAGACCCAGTACTTC.

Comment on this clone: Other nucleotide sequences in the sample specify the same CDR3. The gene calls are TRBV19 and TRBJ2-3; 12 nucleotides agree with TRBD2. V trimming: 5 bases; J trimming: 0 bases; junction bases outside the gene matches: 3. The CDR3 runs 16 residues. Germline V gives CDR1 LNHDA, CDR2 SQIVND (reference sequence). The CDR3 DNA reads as TGTGCCAGTAGTCCAACTAGCGGGGGGAGCACAGATACGCAGTATTTT. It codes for CASSPTSGGSTDTQYF.

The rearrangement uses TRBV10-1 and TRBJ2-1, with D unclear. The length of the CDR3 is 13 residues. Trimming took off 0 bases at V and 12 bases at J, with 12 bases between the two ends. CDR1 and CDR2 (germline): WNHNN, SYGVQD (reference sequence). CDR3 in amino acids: CASSESRDLRQFF. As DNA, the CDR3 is TGCGCCAGCAGTGAGTCTAGAGATCTCCGGCAGTTCTTC.

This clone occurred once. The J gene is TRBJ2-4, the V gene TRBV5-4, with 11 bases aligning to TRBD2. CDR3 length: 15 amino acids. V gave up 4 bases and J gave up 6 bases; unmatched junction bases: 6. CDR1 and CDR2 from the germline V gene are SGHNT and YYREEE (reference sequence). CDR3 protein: CASSLAGGIGNIQYF. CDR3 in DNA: TGTGCCAGCAGCCTAGCGGGAGGTATAGGAAACATTCAGTACTTC.

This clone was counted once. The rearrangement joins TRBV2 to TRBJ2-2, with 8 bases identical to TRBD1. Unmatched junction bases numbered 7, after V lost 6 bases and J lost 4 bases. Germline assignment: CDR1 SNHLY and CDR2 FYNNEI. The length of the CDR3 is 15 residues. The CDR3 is CASRTDRGSTGELFF. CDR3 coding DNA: TGTGCCAGCAGAACCGACAGGGGAAGCACCGGGGAGCTGTTTTTT.

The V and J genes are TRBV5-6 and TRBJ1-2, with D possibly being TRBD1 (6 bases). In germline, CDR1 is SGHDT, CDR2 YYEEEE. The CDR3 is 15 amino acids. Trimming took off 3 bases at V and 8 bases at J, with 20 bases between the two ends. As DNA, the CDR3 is TGTGCCAGCAGCTCCCTACAGGGATCGATGGTGGGCTACACCTTC. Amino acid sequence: CASSSLQGSMVGYTF.

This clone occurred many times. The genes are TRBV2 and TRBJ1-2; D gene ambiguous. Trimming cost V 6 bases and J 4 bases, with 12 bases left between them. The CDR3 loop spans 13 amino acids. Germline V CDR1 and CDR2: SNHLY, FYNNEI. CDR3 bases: TGTGCCAGCAGGGCCGACGGAGTCTATGGCTACACCTTC. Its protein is CASRADGVYGYTF.

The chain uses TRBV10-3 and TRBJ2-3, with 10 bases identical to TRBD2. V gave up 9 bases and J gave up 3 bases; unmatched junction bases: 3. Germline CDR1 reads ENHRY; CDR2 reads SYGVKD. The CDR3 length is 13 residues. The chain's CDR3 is CAITSGATDTQYF. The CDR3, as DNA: TGTGCCATTACTAGCGGGGCTACAGATACGCAGTATTTT.

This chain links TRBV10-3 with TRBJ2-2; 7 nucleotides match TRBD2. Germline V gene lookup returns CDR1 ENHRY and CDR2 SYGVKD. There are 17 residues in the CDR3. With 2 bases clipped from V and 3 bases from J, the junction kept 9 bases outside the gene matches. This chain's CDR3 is CAISEGWASGDTGELFF. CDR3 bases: TGTGCCATCAGTGAGGGCTGGGCTAGCGGAGACACCGGGGAGCTGTTTTTT.

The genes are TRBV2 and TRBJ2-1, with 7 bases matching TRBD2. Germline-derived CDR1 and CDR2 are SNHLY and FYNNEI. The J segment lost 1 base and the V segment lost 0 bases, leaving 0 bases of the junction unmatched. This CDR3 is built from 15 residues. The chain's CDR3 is CASSEAGGSYNEQFF. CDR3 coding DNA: TGTGCCAGCAGTGAAGCGGGAGGGTCCTACAATGAGCAGTTCTTC.

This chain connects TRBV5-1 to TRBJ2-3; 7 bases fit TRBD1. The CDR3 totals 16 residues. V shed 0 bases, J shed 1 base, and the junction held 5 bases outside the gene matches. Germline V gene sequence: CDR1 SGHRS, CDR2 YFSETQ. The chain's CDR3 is CASSLGPTGRTDTQYF. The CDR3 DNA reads TGCGCCAGCAGCTTGGGACCGACAGGGCGCACAGATACGCAGTATTTT.

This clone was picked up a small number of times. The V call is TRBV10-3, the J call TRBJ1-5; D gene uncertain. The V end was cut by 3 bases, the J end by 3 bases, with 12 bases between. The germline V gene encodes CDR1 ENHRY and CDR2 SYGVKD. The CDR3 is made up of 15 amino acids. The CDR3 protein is CAISDPDRNNQPQHF. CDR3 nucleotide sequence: TGTGCCATCAGTGATCCAGACCGAAACAATCAGCCCCAGCATTTT.

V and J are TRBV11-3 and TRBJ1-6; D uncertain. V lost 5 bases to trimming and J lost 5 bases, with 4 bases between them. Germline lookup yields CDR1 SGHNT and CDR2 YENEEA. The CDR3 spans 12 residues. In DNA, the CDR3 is TGTGCCAGCAGCATTAATAATTCACCCCTCCACTTT. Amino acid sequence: CASSINNSPLHF.